This T cell receptor (beta chain) was captured in a study of T-cell memory formation after mild COVID-19. TCRdb reprocessed the 5' RACE reads via MiXCR and lists one record per CDR3 protein. The data hold about 620,000 distinct CDR3 sequences, with about a sixth observed a single time. The sequenced sample consisted of PBMCs or a T cell subset sorted from them (not recorded which). The source is an adult woman who had mild COVID-19 (a few samples of this study predate the infection). Cell type and time point are not known.

This CDR3 is CASSLERVLADTQYF. DNA of the CDR3: TGTGCCAGCAGCTTAGAGCGGGTGCTTGCAGATACGCAGTATTTT. The chain has TRBV7-9 and TRBJ2-3; tentative D call: TRBD2 (6 bases). The germline CDR1 and CDR2 sequences are SEHNR and FQNEAQ (reference sequence). The CDR3 consists of 15 residues. The ends were cut back, 1 base at V and 4 bases at J, with 12 bases in the middle.